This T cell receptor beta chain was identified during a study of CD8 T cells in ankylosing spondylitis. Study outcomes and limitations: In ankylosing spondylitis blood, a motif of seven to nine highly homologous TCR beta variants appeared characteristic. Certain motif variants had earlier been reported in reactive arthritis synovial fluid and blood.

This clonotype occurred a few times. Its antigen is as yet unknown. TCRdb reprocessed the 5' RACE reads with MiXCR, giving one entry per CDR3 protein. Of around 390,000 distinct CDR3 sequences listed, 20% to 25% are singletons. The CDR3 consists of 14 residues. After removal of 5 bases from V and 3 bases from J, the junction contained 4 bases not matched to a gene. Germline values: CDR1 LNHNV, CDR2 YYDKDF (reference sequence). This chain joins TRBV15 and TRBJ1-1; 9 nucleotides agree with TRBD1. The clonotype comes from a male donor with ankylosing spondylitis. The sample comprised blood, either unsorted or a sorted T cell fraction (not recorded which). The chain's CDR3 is CATSLTGGDTEAFF. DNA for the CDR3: TGTGCCACCAGCCTGACAGGGGGTGACACTGAAGCTTTCTTT.